The sequence of this T cell receptor beta chain was determined in a study of blood T cell repertoires in COVID-19. As for the study in general: In each case, the material was cDNA or gDNA derived from T cells, B-cell-depleted T cells, or PBMCs.

Two consecutive negative NP/OP PCR tests, clearance, or resolved symptoms defined Cohort 3 recovery. Authors' data handling: Estimated nucleated cell counts came from reference gene primer amplification. Profiled with immunoSEQ multiplex PCR; TCRdb holds only in-frame clones, not every one. V, J and clone size were drawn from that table, and D and trimming were deduced from the DNA. The sample consists of approximately 200,000 clones, more than 80% of them appearing once. Material: PBMCs or T cells enriched from blood (not recorded which). The receptor's source is a man in his 60s who had recovered from COVID-19.

The CDR3 DNA is TGTGCCAGCAGTGAATTCCGCGGAGGCTCTGGAAACACCATATATTTT. Its translation is CASSEFRGGSGNTIYF. The V gene is TRBV6-1, the J gene TRBJ1-3; D unresolved. Germline V gene lookup returns CDR1 MNHNS and CDR2 SASEGT. The CDR3 loop spans 16 amino acids. Trimming left V 2 bases short and J 0 bases short, with 11 bases between.